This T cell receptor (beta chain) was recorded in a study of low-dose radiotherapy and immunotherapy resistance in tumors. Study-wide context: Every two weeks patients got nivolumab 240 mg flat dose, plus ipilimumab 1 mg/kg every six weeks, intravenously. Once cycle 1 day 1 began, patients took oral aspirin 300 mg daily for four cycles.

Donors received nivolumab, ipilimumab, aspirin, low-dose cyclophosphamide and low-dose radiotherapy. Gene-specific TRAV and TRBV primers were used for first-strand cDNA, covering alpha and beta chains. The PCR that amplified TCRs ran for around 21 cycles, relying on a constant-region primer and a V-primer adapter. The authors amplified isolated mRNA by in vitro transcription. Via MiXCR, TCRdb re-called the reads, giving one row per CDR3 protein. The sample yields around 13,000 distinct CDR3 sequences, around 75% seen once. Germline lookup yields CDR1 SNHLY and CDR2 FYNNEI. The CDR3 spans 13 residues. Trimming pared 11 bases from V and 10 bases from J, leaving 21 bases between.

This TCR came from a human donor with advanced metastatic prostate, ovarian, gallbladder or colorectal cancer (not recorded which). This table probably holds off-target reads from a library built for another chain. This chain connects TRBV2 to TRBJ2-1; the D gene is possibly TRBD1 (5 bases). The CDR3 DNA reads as TGTGCCTCCCGGCCAATTGTCCAGGGCGAGCAGTTCTTC. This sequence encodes CASRPIVQGEQFF. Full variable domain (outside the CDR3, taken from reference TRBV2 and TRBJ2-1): EPEVTQTPSHQVTQMGQEVILRCVPISNHLYFYWYRQILGQKVEFLVSFYNNEISEKSEIFDDQFSVERPDGSNFTLKIRSTKLEDSAMYFCASRPIVQGEQFFGPGTRLTVL.